These T cell receptor beta chains were read from a single sample in a study of T cells in Graves' hyperthyroidism and ophthalmopathy. In TCRdb, the multiplex PCR reads were re-called with MiXCR into one record per CDR3 protein. The sample yields 730,000 or so distinct CDR3 sequences, under 20% seen once. The sample comprised blood. These receptors were collected from a woman aged 45-59 years with Graves' hyperthyroidism that later progressed to Graves' ophthalmopathy. The conserved cysteine and the conserved F or W are not part of the CDR3 here. Some rows mark clone size as missing; the rest say once, few, many or name a class of expanded clone.

V	J	size	CDR3
TRBV2	TRBJ1-4	NA	ASSEVGEKLF
TRBV12-3/TRBV12-4	TRBJ2-7	many	ASSLDLPYEQY
TRBV7-9	TRBJ2-1	many	ASSFLAGGPDEQF
TRBV11-2	TRBJ2-3	NA	ASSGRWLRGSDTQY
TRBV18	TRBJ2-6	NA	ASSPRGQPTSGANVLT
TRBV5-1	TRBJ1-1	many	ASSFEGAMNTEAF
TRBV7-2	TRBJ2-5	many	ASSPSGVQETQY
TRBV9	TRBJ2-3	NA	ASSVDPLRGTDTQY
TRBV6-1	TRBJ2-1	NA	ASSEGGRAGGMDEQF
TRBV3-1	TRBJ1-1	NA	ASSQGPENTEAF
TRBV11-2	TRBJ2-4	NA	ASSPRGGLTKNIQY
TRBV11-1	TRBJ1-2	few	ASSFAGNYYGYT
TRBV19	TRBJ1-5	NA	ASRPPGQGTQPQH
TRBV5-5	TRBJ2-7	NA	ASSATGAYEQY
TRBV7-2	TRBJ2-7	NA	ASSQGLAATYEQY
TRBV5-1	TRBJ2-5	few	ASSPQAGEETQY
TRBV4-1	TRBJ1-5	NA	ASSQVTGNNQPQH
TRBV6-1	TRBJ1-1	many	ASSEAWSLNTEAF
TRBV20-1	TRBJ2-3	few	SASQGLETGDTQY
TRBV3-1	TRBJ1-1	many	ASSQGWQGGTEAF
TRBV20-1	TRBJ2-1	many	SARDSGTANNEQF
TRBV6-1	TRBJ2-2	many	ASSQGRPNTDGELF
TRBV12-5	TRBJ2-2	NA	ASGLRAGGGELF
TRBV2	TRBJ2-2	many	ASIELADTGELF
TRBV6-5	TRBJ1-4	NA	ASSYGDRLNEKLF
TRBV3-1	TRBJ2-2	NA	ASSQVRASGVYTGELF
TRBV20-1	TRBJ1-6	many	SALLNDRTLSSPLH
TRBV20-1	TRBJ1-4	NA	SALRGGLGNEKLF
TRBV6-5	TRBJ1-4	NA	ASSLREDEKLF
TRBV7-9	TRBJ1-6	many	ASSTGGGNSPLH
TRBV19	TRBJ1-5	few	ASTPGTGGNQPQH
TRBV19	TRBJ1-2	NA	ASSIGRTYGYT
TRBV6-9	TRBJ1-2	NA	ASSYPQTGPNYGYT